Sequencing of this T cell receptor (beta chain) was carried out in a study of beta chain features in type 1 diabetes. Investigators reverse transcribed all isolated RNA, so they sequenced expressed TCRB transcripts. The repertoire was sequenced with immunoSEQ multiplex PCR; TCRdb's copy has only in-frame clones and lacks some. Of 450,000 to 600,000 clones listed, about 29% are singletons. Losses at the gene ends were 5 bases for V and 4 bases for J; bases not matched to a gene: 10. The germline CDR1 and CDR2 sequences are SEHNR and FQNEAQ (reference sequence). The CDR3 has 16 amino acids. This chain joins TRBV7-9 and TRBJ1-5, with 8 bases aligning to TRBD1. This TCR derives from a man younger than 35 in good health. The sequenced sample consisted of naive CD4+ T cells from blood. The CDR3 DNA is TGTGCCAGCAGCGGGGGGACAGGCTTCCGGAATCAGCCCCAGCATTTT. Encoded protein: CASSGGTGFRNQPQHF.